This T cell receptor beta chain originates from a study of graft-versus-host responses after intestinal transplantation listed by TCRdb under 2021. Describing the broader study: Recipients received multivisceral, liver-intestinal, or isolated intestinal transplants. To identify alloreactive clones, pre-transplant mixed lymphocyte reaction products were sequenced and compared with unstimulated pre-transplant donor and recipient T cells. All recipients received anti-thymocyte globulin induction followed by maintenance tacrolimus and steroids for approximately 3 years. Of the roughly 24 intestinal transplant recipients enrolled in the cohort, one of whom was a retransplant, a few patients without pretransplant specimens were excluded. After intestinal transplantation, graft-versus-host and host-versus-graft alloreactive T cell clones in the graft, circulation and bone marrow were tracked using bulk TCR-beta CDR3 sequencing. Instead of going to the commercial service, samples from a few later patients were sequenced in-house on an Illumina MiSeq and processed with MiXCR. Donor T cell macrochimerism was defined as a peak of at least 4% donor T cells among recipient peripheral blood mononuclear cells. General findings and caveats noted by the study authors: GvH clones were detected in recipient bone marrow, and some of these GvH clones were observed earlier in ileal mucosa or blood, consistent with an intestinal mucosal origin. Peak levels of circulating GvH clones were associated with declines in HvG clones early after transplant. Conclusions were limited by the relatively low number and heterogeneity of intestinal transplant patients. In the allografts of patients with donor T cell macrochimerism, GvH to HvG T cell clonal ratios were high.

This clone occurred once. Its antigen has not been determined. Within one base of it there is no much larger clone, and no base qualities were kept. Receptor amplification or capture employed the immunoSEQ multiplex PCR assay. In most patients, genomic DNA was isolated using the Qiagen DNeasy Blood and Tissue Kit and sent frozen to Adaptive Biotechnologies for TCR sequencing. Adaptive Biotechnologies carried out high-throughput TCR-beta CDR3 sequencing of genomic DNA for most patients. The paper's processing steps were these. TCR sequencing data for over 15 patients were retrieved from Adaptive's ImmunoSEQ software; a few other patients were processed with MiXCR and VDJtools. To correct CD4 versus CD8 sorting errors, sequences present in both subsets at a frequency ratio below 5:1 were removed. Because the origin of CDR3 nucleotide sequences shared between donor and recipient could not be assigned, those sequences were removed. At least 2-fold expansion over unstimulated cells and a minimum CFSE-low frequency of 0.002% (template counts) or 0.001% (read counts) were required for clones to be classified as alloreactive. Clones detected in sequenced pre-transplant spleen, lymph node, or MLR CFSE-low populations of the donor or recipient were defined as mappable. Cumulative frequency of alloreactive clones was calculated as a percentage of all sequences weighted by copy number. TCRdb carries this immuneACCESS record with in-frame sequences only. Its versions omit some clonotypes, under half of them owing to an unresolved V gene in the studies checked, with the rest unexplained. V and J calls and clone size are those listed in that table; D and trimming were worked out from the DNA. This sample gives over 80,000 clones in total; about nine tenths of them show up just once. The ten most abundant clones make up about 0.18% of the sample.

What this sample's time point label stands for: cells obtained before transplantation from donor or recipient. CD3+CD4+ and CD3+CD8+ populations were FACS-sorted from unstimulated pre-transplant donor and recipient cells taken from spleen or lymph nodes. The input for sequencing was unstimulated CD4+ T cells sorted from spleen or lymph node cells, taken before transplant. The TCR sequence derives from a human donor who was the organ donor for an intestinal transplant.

The sequenced DNA is TGCGCCAGCAGCCAGAGTACTCACGAAGCTTTCTTT. Its protein reads: CASSQSTHEAFF. This chain is built from TRBV4-3 and TRBJ1-1, with the D gene too uncertain to name. Cut back by 3 bases and 8 bases, the V and J ends lie 10 bases apart. The CDR3 sequence holds 12 residues, the cysteine and phenylalanine included. The retained sequence is limited to the CDR3, 36 bases, with the frame set at the first base. Looking up the germline V gene yields CDR1 LGHNA and CDR2 YSLEER.